The source of this T cell receptor beta chain is a study of shared clonotypes between healthy human individuals. The length of the CDR3 is 13 residues. The germline V gene encodes CDR1 SGHVS and CDR2 FNYEAQ. Trimming removed 4 bases from V and 3 bases from J, with 7 bases in between. Every subset had its genomic DNA shared out evenly among several immunoSEQ plates. It was on ten immunoSEQ deep assay plates that unsorted PBMC DNA was sequenced. Sequenced by immunoSEQ multiplex PCR; TCRdb stores in-frame clones only, minus some. The profile shows hundreds of thousands of clones, 70% to 80% of them singletons. Study donors comprised healthy, HIV-negative adults devoid of recent acute infection or vaccination.

The sequence derives from a woman in her 40s in good health. Some clones in this sample may be carry-over from other donors' samples. J is TRBJ1-5 and V is TRBV7-6; the D is unclear. The sample was PBMCs. CDR3 residues: CASSSTFNQPQHF. In nucleotides, the CDR3 is TGTGCCAGCAGCTCAACCTTCAATCAGCCCCAGCATTTT.